The 32 T cell receptor beta chains below come from one sample, sequenced in a study of identical twins. Using its own MiXCR run on the 5' RACE reads, TCRdb lists one record per CDR3 protein. The data hold 500,000 to 600,000 distinct CDR3 sequences, with roughly 21% observed a single time. The same sample was also used in a study of T cells expressing NK-cell markers.

The sequenced sample consisted of CD4+ T cells sorted from blood. These receptors originate from a young woman in good health.

This chain connects TRBV7-8 to TRBJ2-1, with D possibly being TRBD1 (6 bases). V was clipped by 5 bases and J by 2 bases, with 19 bases between them. There are 17 residues in the CDR3. Germline V gene lookup returns CDR1 SGHVS and CDR2 FQNEAQ. CDR3 loop: CASSLGGAGTTYNEQFF. CDR3 nucleotides: TGTGCCAGCAGCCTTGGGGGAGCCGGGACAACCTACAATGAGCAGTTCTTC.

This clonotype was seen a few times. J is TRBJ1-5 and V is TRBV20-1; the match to TRBD1 covers 8 bases. Germline lookup yields CDR1 DFQATT and CDR2 SNEGSKA (reference sequence). V lost 3 bases, J lost 8 bases, and 6 bases stayed unmatched. The CDR3 covers 13 residues. CDR3 protein: CSASRQGTEPQHF. DNA of the CDR3: TGCAGTGCTAGCCGACAGGGGACGGAGCCCCAGCATTTT.

This clonotype came up a few times. V gene TRBV7-8 combines with J gene TRBJ2-1, with D perhaps TRBD1 (5 bases). Per the germline V gene, CDR1 is SGHVS and CDR2 is FQNEAQ. The ends were cut back, 0 bases at V and 3 bases at J, with 9 bases in the middle. CDR3 length: 15 amino acids. CDR3 region: CASSLAVGDYNEQFF. For the CDR3, the DNA is TGTGCCAGCAGCTTAGCCGTAGGGGACTACAATGAGCAGTTCTTC.

The chain uses TRBV7-2 and TRBJ2-1, with D maybe TRBD1 (6 bases). CDR1 and CDR2 from the germline V gene are SGHTA and FQGNSA. The CDR3 is 14 amino acids. V was clipped by 4 bases and J by 7 bases, with 14 bases between them. The CDR3 is CASSSWGLANEQFF. In DNA form, the CDR3 reads TGTGCCAGCAGCTCGTGGGGGCTTGCGAATGAGCAGTTCTTC. The whole variable domain, remainder taken from reference TRBV7-2 and TRBJ2-1, is GAGVSQSPSNKVTEKGKDVELRCDPISGHTALYWYRQSLGQGLEFLIYFQGNSAPDKSGLPSDRFSAERTGGSVSTLTIQRTQQEDSAVYLCASSSWGLANEQFFGPGTRLTVL.

The table lists this clonotype with a few counts. V gene TRBV10-3 combines with J gene TRBJ1-2; TRBD1 matches 7 bases. Germline V lookup: CDR1 ENHRY, CDR2 SYGVKD. CDR3 length equals 13 residues. After removal of 6 bases from V and 8 bases from J, the junction contained 9 bases not matched to a gene. The DNA of the CDR3 is TGTGCCATCAGCACTCAGACAGGGTTGGGCTACACCTTC. Translation gives CAISTQTGLGYTF.

This clonotype was seen more than once but under ten times. The chain recombines TRBV2 with TRBJ2-1, with 8 bases lining up with TRBD1. The CDR3 is made up of 17 amino acids. In germline, CDR1 is SNHLY, CDR2 FYNNEI. Trimming took 6 bases from V and 0 from J; bases not matched to a gene: 10. CDR3 sequence reads: CASRTRTGLSSYNEQFF. The DNA for the CDR3 is TGTGCCAGCAGGACAAGGACAGGGCTTAGCTCCTACAATGAGCAGTTCTTC.

This clonotype has only a few counts. The CDR3 nucleotides read TGTGCCATCTCGGGCCGAGAGAACACTGAAGCTTTCTTT. This translates into CAISGRENTEAFF. This chain links TRBV10-3 with TRBJ1-1; D unresolved. This CDR3 region has 13 residues. V was clipped by 8 bases and J by 1 base, with 11 bases between them. The germline V gene has CDR1 ENHRY and CDR2 SYGVKD.

This clonotype is a singleton in its sample. V gene TRBV5-1 combines with J gene TRBJ2-7; tentative D call: TRBD1 (5 bases). Germline CDR1 reads SGHRS; CDR2 reads YFSETQ. The CDR3 loop spans 14 amino acids. V was cut by 6 bases and J by 4 bases, with 17 bases left in between. The CDR3 sequence is CASTEGVPSYEQYF. The CDR3, as DNA: TGCGCCAGCACCGAAGGGGTACCTTCGTACGAGCAGTACTTC.

The chain carries TRBV20-1 and TRBJ2-7, with unresolved D. The CDR3 is made up of 12 amino acids. Germline V gene data show CDR1 as DFQATT and CDR2 as SNEGSKA (reference sequence). The V end was cut by 5 bases, the J end by 3 bases, with 11 bases between. CDR3 amino acids: CSAPSQRYEQYF. The DNA of the CDR3 is TGCAGTGCTCCGTCCCAGCGCTACGAGCAGTACTTC.

The rearrangement links TRBV5-1 to TRBJ2-3; no firm D call. Between the trimmed V and J ends, which lost 0 bases and 2 bases, there was a span of 10 bases. In germline, CDR1 is SGHRS, CDR2 YFSETQ. This CDR3 is 15 amino acids long. In DNA form, the CDR3 reads TGCGCCAGCAGCTTGGGTTCGGCGGTCACAGATACGCAGTATTTT. Protein sequence: CASSLGSAVTDTQYF. Full variable domain (remainder filled in from reference TRBV5-1 and TRBJ2-3): KAGVTQTPRYLIKTRGQQVTLSCSPISGHRSVSWYQQTPGQGLQFLFEYFSETQRNKGNFPGRFSGRQFSNSRSEMNVSTLELGDSALYLCASSLGSAVTDTQYFGPGTRLTVL.

This chain links TRBV29-1 with TRBJ1-1; TRBD1 matches 9 bases. Looked up from germline, CDR1 is SQVTM and CDR2 is ANQGSEA. This CDR3 spans 11 amino acids. The V and J ends lost 6 bases and 12 bases, in that order; junction bases with no gene match: 8. The chain's CDR3 is CSVVIGQGTFF. The CDR3, as DNA: TGCAGCGTAGTAATAGGACAGGGGACTTTCTTT.

This clonotype was observed a few times. One end of the junction varies from germline; a read error may be responsible. The gene calls are TRBV5-1 and TRBJ2-5; maybe TRBD1 (6 bases). Germline values: CDR1 SGHRS, CDR2 YFSETQ. CDR3 length: 13 residues. The CDR3 region is CASSPTGQGTQYF. For the CDR3, the DNA is TGCGCCAGCAGCCCGACAGGTCAAGGGACCCAGTACTTC.

This clonotype was detected only a few times. V and J are TRBV5-1 and TRBJ2-7; D ambiguous. Germline CDR1 is SGHRS and CDR2 is YFSETQ. V lost 5 bases, J lost 6 bases, and 18 bases lay in between. CDR3 length equals 14 residues. CDR3 sequence: CASREAAANTEQYF. The CDR3 bases are TGCGCCAGCAGAGAGGCAGCCGCTAACACCGAGCAGTACTTC.

On this clonotype: A much larger clone is a single base away; this may be a read error. CDR3: CASGLKGEQFF. CDR3 DNA sequence: TGCGCCAGCGGCTTGAAGGGTGAGCAGTTCTTC. The chain combines TRBV5-1 with TRBJ2-1; D ambiguous. Germline-derived CDR1 and CDR2 are SGHRS and YFSETQ. The length of the CDR3 is 11 residues.

This clonotype was counted between two and nine times. The rearrangement links TRBV4-3 to TRBJ2-2, with 8 bases lining up with TRBD1. CDR3 size: 16 residues. Looked up from germline, CDR1 is LGHNA and CDR2 is YSLEER. V lost 4 bases, J lost 0 bases, and 4 bases stayed unmatched. The CDR3 loop is CASSPMTGANTGELFF. CDR3 coding DNA: TGCGCCAGCAGCCCGATGACAGGGGCGAACACCGGGGAGCTGTTTTTT.

The rearrangement joins TRBV20-1 to TRBJ1-6; 7 nucleotides align to TRBD1. The germline CDR1 and CDR2 sequences are DFQATT and SNEGSKA (reference sequence). The length of the CDR3 is 14 residues. J was trimmed by 7 bases and V by 5 bases; bases with no gene match: 8. For the CDR3, the DNA is TGCAGTGCTTATGACAGGGTGAGAAATTCACCCCTCCACTTT. This translates into CSAYDRVRNSPLHF.

The CDR3 region is CAWSQAGLTNEQFF. The CDR3 DNA is TGTGCCTGGAGTCAAGCGGGACTTACGAATGAGCAGTTCTTC. V gene TRBV30 combines with J gene TRBJ2-1; TRBD2 matches 7 bases. Per germline, CDR1 GTSNPN and CDR2 SVGIG (reference sequence). There are 14 residues in the CDR3. After removal of 2 bases from V and 7 bases from J, the junction contained 8 bases not matched to a gene. Combining the CDR3 with reference TRBV30 and TRBJ2-1 gives the whole variable domain SQTIHQWPATLVQPVGSPLSLECTVEGTSNPNLYWYRQAAGRGLQLLFYSVGIGQISSEVPQNLSASRPQDRQFILSSKKLLLSDSGFYLCAWSQAGLTNEQFFGPGTRLTVL.

A single count supports this clonotype. This chain connects TRBV5-7 to TRBJ2-1, with 13 nucleotides matching TRBD2. TRBV5-7 is recorded as an ORF, its role being uncertain. V gave up 4 bases and J gave up 8 bases; unmatched junction bases: 12. The CDR3 totals 17 residues. In DNA form, the CDR3 reads TGTGCCAGCAGCCCCGGGCGGACTAGCGGGAGAGGCGATGAGCAGTTCTTC. It is translated as CASSPGRTSGRGDEQFF.

As to this clonotype: A read error may explain this, as a much larger clone is one base away. The rearrangement links TRBV12-3 or TRBV12-4 to TRBJ1-4, with TRBD1 matching over 7 bases. The CDR3 extends over 16 amino acids. J lost 5 bases, V lost 6 bases, and 12 bases had no gene match. The CDR3 here is CASRADRAKGNEKLFF. As DNA, the CDR3 is TGTGCCAGCAGGGCAGACAGGGCCAAGGGGAATGAAAAACTGTTTTTT.

There are a few counts of this clonotype. The V and J genes are TRBV5-5 and TRBJ2-4; D not resolved. CDR1 and CDR2 from the germline V gene are SGHKS and YYEKEE (reference sequence). Trimming stripped 6 bases from V and 1 base from J, with 14 bases between. This CDR3 comprises 15 residues. In DNA, the CDR3 is TGTGCCAGCAACCCCCTGAGTGGGGCCAAAAACATTCAGTACTTC. It encodes CASNPLSGAKNIQYF.

This clonotype was seen more than once but under ten times. V gene TRBV10-3 combines with J gene TRBJ2-5; D might be TRBD1 or TRBD2, each matching 5 bases. There are 11 residues in the CDR3. Germline V gene data show CDR1 as ENHRY and CDR2 as SYGVKD. Trimming took 11 bases from V and 4 from J, leaving 11 bases between them. CDR3 sequence reads: CAVQGAETQYF. CDR3 DNA: TGTGCCGTCCAGGGAGCAGAGACCCAGTACTTC.

V usage is TRBV27 and J usage is TRBJ2-1; D gene uncertain. Trimming cost V 0 bases and J 10 bases, with 16 bases left between them. This CDR3 has 15 residues. The germline V gene encodes CDR1 MNHEY and CDR2 SMNVEV (reference sequence). CDR3 region: CASSLSPPRRPEQFF. The CDR3 region has the DNA TGTGCCAGCAGTTTATCCCCCCCTCGGAGACCCGAGCAGTTCTTC.

This clonotype has just a few counts. The chain recombines TRBV20-1 with TRBJ1-2; maybe TRBD1 (6 bases). V gave up 7 bases and J gave up 6 bases, with 18 bases separating them. Germline V lookup: CDR1 DFQATT, CDR2 SNEGSKA (reference sequence). This CDR3 has 13 amino acids. CDR3 nucleotide sequence: TGCAGTGGAAGGGGGACGTACGAAAATGGCTACACCTTC. Its translation: CSGRGTYENGYTF.

The rearrangement uses TRBV12-3 or TRBV12-4 and TRBJ1-4, with D possibly being TRBD1 (6 bases). V was trimmed by 9 bases and J by 8 bases, leaving 16 bases between them. This CDR3 has 13 residues. The CDR3 coding sequence is TGTGCCAGTTCGGCAGGGGTGCAAGAAAAACTGTTTTTT. Protein sequence: CASSAGVQEKLFF.

This clonotype was seen a handful of times. The chain links TRBV5-1 to TRBJ2-3; 7 bases agree with TRBD1. From germline, CDR1 is SGHRS and CDR2 YFSETQ. V lost 1 base and J lost 5; bases outside the gene matches: 4. The CDR3 has 14 residues. The CDR3 DNA reads as TGCGCCAGCAGCTTGAGACAGGGCATAGATACGCAGTATTTT. It translates to CASSLRQGIDTQYF.

The rearrangement joins TRBV20-1 to TRBJ1-2; D may be TRBD1 (5 bases). Looked up from germline, CDR1 is DFQATT and CDR2 is SNEGSKA (reference sequence). Trimming took off 4 bases at V and 3 bases at J, with 18 bases between the two ends. CDR3 size: 15 residues. CDR3: CSAKGAGSVDYGYTF. The DNA for the CDR3 is TGCAGTGCTAAGGGTGCAGGGAGTGTAGACTATGGCTACACCTTC.

The rearrangement uses TRBV27 and TRBJ2-5; TRBD1 matches at 9 bases. Trimming removed 6 bases from V and 5 bases from J; junction bases left unmatched: 10. Germline V gene sequence: CDR1 MNHEY, CDR2 SMNVEV (reference sequence). The CDR3 spans 15 residues. CDR3 in amino acids: CASRPGTGREETQYF. The CDR3 DNA is TGTGCCAGCAGGCCCGGGACAGGGCGAGAGGAGACCCAGTACTTC.

The chain recombines TRBV10-3 with TRBJ2-6; 8 bases align to TRBD2. CDR1 is ENHRY and CDR2 is SYGVKD in the germline V gene. V lost 2 bases, J lost 1 base, and 4 bases stayed unmatched. The CDR3 sequence is 17 residues long. DNA for the CDR3: TGTGCCATCAGTGAGCGGGAGGGTACGTCTGGGGCCAACGTCCTGACTTTC. As protein: CAISEREGTSGANVLTF.

This clonotype was seen a few times. This chain links TRBV12-3 or TRBV12-4 with TRBJ2-6, with 8 bases identical to TRBD1. The junction had 4 bases not matched to a gene; V was cut back by 4 bases and J by 2 bases. There are 16 residues in the CDR3. CDR3 DNA: TGTGCCAGCAGTTCCGACAGGGGCGCTGGGGCCAACGTCCTGACTTTC. Its translation: CASSSDRGAGANVLTF.

In its sample, this clonotype was seen a few times. The chain joins TRBV12-3 or TRBV12-4 to TRBJ1-2, with 7 bases identical to TRBD1. The CDR3 spans 14 residues. The junction had 10 bases not matched to a gene; V was cut back by 4 bases and J by 8 bases. CDR3 loop: CASSSHTGDNGYTF. Here the CDR3 DNA reads TGTGCCAGCAGTTCTCACACAGGGGACAACGGCTACACCTTC.

The gene calls are TRBV6-1 and TRBJ2-7; 12 nucleotides match TRBD2. The CDR3 is made up of 15 amino acids. Germline CDR1 reads MNHNS; CDR2 reads SASEGT. The V gene end was trimmed by 5 bases and the J gene end by 2 bases; junction bases not matched to a gene: 4. The CDR3 sequence is CASSTTSGGPYEQYF. CDR3 DNA sequence: TGTGCCAGCAGTACCACTAGCGGGGGGCCCTACGAGCAGTACTTC.

This chain connects TRBV19 to TRBJ1-2, with D hard to call. Deletions cut 5 bases from V and 4 bases from J, with 11 bases between. Germline CDR1 is LNHDA and CDR2 is SQIVND (reference sequence). The CDR3 length is 13 residues. The CDR3 loop is CASSFAGSYGYTF. In DNA, the CDR3 is TGTGCCAGTAGTTTCGCAGGTTCCTATGGCTACACCTTC.